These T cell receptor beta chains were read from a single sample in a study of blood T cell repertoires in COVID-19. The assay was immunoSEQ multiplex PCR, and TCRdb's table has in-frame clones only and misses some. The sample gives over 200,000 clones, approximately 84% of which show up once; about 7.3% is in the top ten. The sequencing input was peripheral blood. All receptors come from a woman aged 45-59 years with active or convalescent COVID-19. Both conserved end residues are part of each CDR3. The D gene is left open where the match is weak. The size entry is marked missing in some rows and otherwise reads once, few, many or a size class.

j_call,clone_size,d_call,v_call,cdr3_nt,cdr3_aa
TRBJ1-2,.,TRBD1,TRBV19,TGTGCCAGTAGACTTCCCGCTCCGGGACAGGGAGACGGCTACACCTTC,CASRLPAPGQGDGYTF
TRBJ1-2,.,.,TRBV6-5,TGTGCCAGCAGTTACTACGGTTTGGCTAACTATGGCTACACCTTC,CASSYYGLANYGYTF
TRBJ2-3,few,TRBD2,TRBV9,TGTGCCAGCAGCTCCCGGGACCGGGGGGGCGTGTATACGCAGTATTTT,CASSSRDRGGVYTQYF
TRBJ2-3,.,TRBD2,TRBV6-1,TGTGCCAGCAGTGAAGAAGGCGGGAGGGCAGATACGCAGTATTTT,CASSEEGGRADTQYF
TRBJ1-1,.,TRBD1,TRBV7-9,TGTGCCAGCCGGGACAGGGCTGAAGCTTTCTTT,CASRDRAEAFF
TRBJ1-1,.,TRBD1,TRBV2,TGTGCCAGCAGGGACAGACAGGGGGCGAACACTGAAGCTTTCTTT,CASRDRQGANTEAFF
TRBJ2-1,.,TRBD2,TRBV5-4,TGTGCCAGCAGTCCACCGGGAGGGGTTAAGTGGAATGAGCAGTTCTTC,CASSPPGGVKWNEQFF
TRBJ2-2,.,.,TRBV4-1,TGCGCCAGCAGCCCAAAGGACAGAGGCGGGGAGCTGTTTTTT,CASSPKDRGGELFF
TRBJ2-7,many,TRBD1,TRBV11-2,TGTGCCAGCAGCTTCGGGACAGCCTACGAGCAGTACTTC,CASSFGTAYEQYF
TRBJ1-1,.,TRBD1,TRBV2,TGTGCCAGCACCGGACAGGTTCCACGGGGGGCTTTCTTT,CASTGQVPRGAFF
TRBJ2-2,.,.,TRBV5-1,TGCGCCAGCAGCCTCTTGAACACCGGGGAGCTGTTTTTT,CASSLLNTGELFF
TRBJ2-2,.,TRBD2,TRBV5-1,TGCGCCAGCAGTGAGAGACTAGCGGGAGTTACCGGGGAGCTGTTTTTT,CASSERLAGVTGELFF
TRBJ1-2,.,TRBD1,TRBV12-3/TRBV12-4,TGTGCCAGCAGTCTCACAGGGGGCGATGGCTACACCTTC,CASSLTGGDGYTF
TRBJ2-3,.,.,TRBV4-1,TGCGCCAGCAGCCAAAGGCCGGGGACAGATACGCAGTATTTT,CASSQRPGTDTQYF
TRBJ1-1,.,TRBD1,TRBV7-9,TGTGCCAGCAGCCGGGACAGGGATTTTCTGGCTTTCTTT,CASSRDRDFLAFF